This T cell receptor beta chain was profiled in a study of CD8 T cells in ankylosing spondylitis. Study-wide points: Disease-linked clones bore a CD8+ phenotype and were relatively rare in peripheral blood.

Via MiXCR, TCRdb re-called the 5' RACE reads, giving one row per CDR3 protein. Counted here are about 100,000 distinct CDR3 sequences, about 8.6% occurring once; the ten biggest clones make up around 10%. About this clonotype: What it binds is unknown.

The V end lost 11 bases, the J end lost 2 bases, and 16 bases lay between the germline ends. The CDR3 runs to 14 residues. In germline, CDR1 is SEHNR, CDR2 FQNEAQ (reference sequence). The sequence was collected from a male donor with ankylosing spondylitis or in good health (not recorded which). Material: blood, either unsorted or a sorted T cell fraction (not recorded which). The rearrangement links TRBV7-9 to TRBJ2-1; D perhaps matches TRBD2 (6 bases). For the CDR3, the DNA is TGTGCCGAATTGGGGGGTGGCCCCTACAATGAGCAGTTCTTC. Protein product: CAELGGGPYNEQFF.